This T cell receptor beta chain was recorded in a study of cytomegalovirus exposure and HLA in healthy donors. A multiplex PCR was run with 60 Vbeta primers and 13 Jbeta primers. TCRdb's copy holds only in-frame clones and misses some; the assay was immunoSEQ multiplex PCR. The data contain fewer than 350,000 clones, over 85% of them seen just once; the ten biggest clones take up around 2.1%. A remark on this clone: Its antigen is unidentified.

CDR3 length equals 13 residues. Germline loops: CDR1 WNHNN, CDR2 SYGVQD (reference sequence). Trimming cost V 6 bases and J 6 bases; bases outside gene matches: 2. General study findings and limits: Sequencing likely generated an artifact that appeared as a cluster of highly shared sequence variants.

The sample taken for sequencing was PBMCs. This sequence originates from a woman in her late teens or twenties in good health and CMV-seronegative. The V call is TRBV10-1, the J call TRBJ2-1; 10 nucleotides match TRBD2. Here the CDR3 DNA reads TGCGCCAGCAGAGCGGGGGGGCTCAATGAGCAGTTCTTC. This sequence encodes CASRAGGLNEQFF.